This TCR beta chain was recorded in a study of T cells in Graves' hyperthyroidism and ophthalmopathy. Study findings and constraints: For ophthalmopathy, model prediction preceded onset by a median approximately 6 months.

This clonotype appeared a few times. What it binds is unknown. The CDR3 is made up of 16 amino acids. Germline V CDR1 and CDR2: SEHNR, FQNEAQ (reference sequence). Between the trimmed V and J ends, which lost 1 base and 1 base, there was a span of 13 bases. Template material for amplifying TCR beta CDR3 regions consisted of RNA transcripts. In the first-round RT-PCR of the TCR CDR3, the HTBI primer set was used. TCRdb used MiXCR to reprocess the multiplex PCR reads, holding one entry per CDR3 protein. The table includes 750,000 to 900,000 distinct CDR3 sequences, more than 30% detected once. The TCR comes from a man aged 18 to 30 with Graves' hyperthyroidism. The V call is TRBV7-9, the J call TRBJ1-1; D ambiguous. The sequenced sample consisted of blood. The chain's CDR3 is CASSLEPGHRNTEAFF. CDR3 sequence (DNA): TGTGCCAGCAGCTTAGAGCCAGGCCACAGGAACACTGAAGCTTTCTTT. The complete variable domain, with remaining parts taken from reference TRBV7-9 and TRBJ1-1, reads DTGVSQNPRHKITKRGQNVTFRCDPISEHNRLYWYRQTLGQGPEFLTYFQNEAQLEKSRLLSDRFSAERPKGSFSTLEIQRTEQGDSAMYLCASSLEPGHRNTEAFFGQGTRLTVV.